These T cell receptor beta chains were read from a single sample in a study of blood T cell repertoires in COVID-19. TCRdb keeps only in-frame clones here, not all; method: immunoSEQ multiplex PCR. The sample includes over 110,000 clones, about 80% of them seen just once. The sample consisted of peripheral blood. These receptors all come from a man in his 70s who had recovered from COVID-19. Each CDR3 is given with its conserved first and last residue. Each record gives: J gene, V gene, clone size, D gene, CDR3 protein, CDR3 DNA. D genes are given only for firm matches. Clone size appears in some rows only: once, few, many, or a class for an expanded clone.

j_call: TRBJ2-7; v_call: TRBV7-3; clone_size: NA; d_call: TRBD2; cdr3_aa: CASSLSASGRQGYEQYF; cdr3_nt: TGTGCCAGCAGCTTAAGTGCTAGCGGGAGGCAAGGCTACGAGCAGTACTTC
j_call: TRBJ2-3; v_call: TRBV10-2; clone_size: once; d_call: NA; cdr3_aa: CASSGEGVGTRAVTQYF; cdr3_nt: TGCGCCAGCAGTGGGGAGGGGGTGGGGACAAGGGCCGTTACGCAGTATTTT
j_call: TRBJ2-7; v_call: TRBV7-2; clone_size: once; d_call: TRBD2; cdr3_aa: CASSLTSGTPYEQYF; cdr3_nt: TGTGCCAGCAGCCTGACTAGCGGGACGCCCTACGAGCAGTACTTC
j_call: TRBJ1-5; v_call: TRBV5-6; clone_size: NA; d_call: NA; cdr3_aa: CASSFSGQPQHF; cdr3_nt: TGTGCCAGCAGCTTTTCGGGTCAGCCCCAGCATTTT
j_call: TRBJ2-5; v_call: TRBV30; clone_size: NA; d_call: TRBD2; cdr3_aa: CAWSLLAGGPETQYF; cdr3_nt: TGTGCCTGGAGTCTACTAGCGGGAGGGCCGGAGACCCAGTACTTC
j_call: TRBJ2-7; v_call: TRBV11-2; clone_size: NA; d_call: TRBD1; cdr3_aa: CASSLVTGLYEQYF; cdr3_nt: TGTGCCAGCAGCTTAGTGACAGGGTTGTACGAGCAGTACTTC
j_call: TRBJ2-3; v_call: TRBV4-1; clone_size: NA; d_call: NA; cdr3_aa: CASSLLGSGVSTDTQYF; cdr3_nt: TGCGCCAGCAGCCTCCTAGGCAGCGGAGTTAGCACAGATACGCAGTATTTT
j_call: TRBJ1-6; v_call: TRBV5-1; clone_size: NA; d_call: NA; cdr3_aa: CASSLGDNSPLHF; cdr3_nt: TGCGCCAGCAGCTTGGGAGATAATTCACCCCTCCACTTT
j_call: TRBJ2-7; v_call: TRBV29-1; clone_size: NA; d_call: TRBD1; cdr3_aa: CSVGYGQGKPYEQYF; cdr3_nt: TGCAGCGTTGGCTACGGACAGGGAAAGCCCTACGAGCAGTACTTC
j_call: TRBJ2-7; v_call: TRBV28; clone_size: NA; d_call: TRBD2; cdr3_aa: CGTTFSGSKGDEQYF; cdr3_nt: TGTGGCACGACCTTTAGCGGGAGTAAAGGGGACGAGCAGTACTTC
j_call: TRBJ1-2; v_call: TRBV27; clone_size: NA; d_call: NA; cdr3_aa: CASSSRLRGYGYTF; cdr3_nt: TGTGCCAGCAGTTCCCGCCTCAGGGGCTATGGCTACACCTTC
j_call: TRBJ2-2; v_call: TRBV19; clone_size: once; d_call: NA; cdr3_aa: CASSHPADRNTGELFF; cdr3_nt: TGTGCCAGTAGTCACCCCGCGGACAGGAACACCGGGGAGCTGTTTTTT
j_call: TRBJ2-5; v_call: TRBV6-6; clone_size: NA; d_call: TRBD2; cdr3_aa: CASSRSASGKETQYF; cdr3_nt: TGTGCCAGCAGTCGATCGGCTAGCGGAAAAGAGACCCAGTACTTC
j_call: TRBJ2-2; v_call: TRBV29-1; clone_size: NA; d_call: NA; cdr3_aa: CSVDTGKDSYTGELFF; cdr3_nt: TGCAGCGTTGACACGGGGAAGGACAGTTACACCGGGGAGCTGTTTTTT
j_call: TRBJ1-2; v_call: TRBV5-1; clone_size: NA; d_call: TRBD1; cdr3_aa: CASSPDRDGYTF; cdr3_nt: TGCGCCAGCAGCCCGGACAGGGATGGCTACACCTTC
j_call: TRBJ2-7; v_call: TRBV5-6; clone_size: NA; d_call: TRBD1; cdr3_aa: CASSLPGQGLSYEQYF; cdr3_nt: TGTGCCAGCAGCTTGCCGGGACAGGGGCTTTCCTACGAGCAGTACTTC
j_call: TRBJ1-1; v_call: TRBV29-1; clone_size: once; d_call: NA; cdr3_aa: CSVGSGVRTEVFF; cdr3_nt: TGCAGCGTCGGCTCGGGGGTCCGGACTGAAGTTTTCTTT
j_call: TRBJ2-3; v_call: TRBV5-6; clone_size: NA; d_call: NA; cdr3_aa: CASSLAKRGTDTQYF; cdr3_nt: TGTGCCAGCAGCTTGGCGAAAAGAGGCACAGATACGCAGTATTTT
j_call: TRBJ2-7; v_call: TRBV19; clone_size: NA; d_call: TRBD2; cdr3_aa: CASTPVGTSGRVAEQYF; cdr3_nt: TGTGCCAGTACCCCGGTTGGAACTAGCGGGAGGGTCGCCGAGCAGTACTTC
j_call: TRBJ1-2; v_call: TRBV6-2/TRBV6-3; clone_size: NA; d_call: NA; cdr3_aa: CASSYPPAGEDGYTF; cdr3_nt: TGTGCCAGCAGTTACCCACCCGCAGGGGAAGATGGCTACACCTTC
j_call: TRBJ2-3; v_call: TRBV5-4; clone_size: NA; d_call: TRBD1; cdr3_aa: CASRSDRAQGDTQYF; cdr3_nt: TGTGCCAGCAGATCTGACAGGGCCCAGGGAGATACGCAGTATTTT
j_call: TRBJ2-7; v_call: TRBV23-1; clone_size: NA; d_call: NA; cdr3_aa: CASPPGDLQTYEQYF; cdr3_nt: TGCGCCAGCCCACCAGGGGATTTACAAACCTACGAGCAGTACTTC
j_call: TRBJ1-2; v_call: TRBV9; clone_size: once; d_call: NA; cdr3_aa: CASSAESYRGMSGYTF; cdr3_nt: TGTGCCAGCAGCGCCGAGTCCTACCGGGGGATGAGTGGCTACACCTTC
j_call: TRBJ2-5; v_call: TRBV2; clone_size: NA; d_call: TRBD2; cdr3_aa: CASSWLAGGGGVTQYF; cdr3_nt: TGTGCCAGCAGTTGGCTAGCGGGAGGTGGGGGGGTGACCCAGTACTTC
j_call: TRBJ2-3; v_call: TRBV18; clone_size: NA; d_call: NA; cdr3_aa: CASSPPLRQDTQYF; cdr3_nt: TGTGCCAGCTCACCACCCTTAAGACAGGATACGCAGTATTTT
j_call: TRBJ1-6; v_call: TRBV3-1/TRBV3-2; clone_size: NA; d_call: TRBD1; cdr3_aa: CASSEEGRGHGSPLHF; cdr3_nt: TGTGCCAGCAGCGAAGAGGGAAGGGGGCACGGGTCACCCCTCCACTTT
j_call: TRBJ2-7; v_call: TRBV19; clone_size: NA; d_call: NA; cdr3_aa: CASSIKWAGEQYF; cdr3_nt: TGTGCCAGTAGTATAAAATGGGCCGGAGAGCAGTACTTC